This TCR beta chain was found in a study of blood T cells in healthy people across ages. General study points: The fall in TCR beta diversity per million T cells was roughly linear with age.

The V and J ends lost 1 base and 2 bases, in that order; junction bases with no gene match: 4. Germline V gives CDR1 SGHTA, CDR2 FQGNSA. The CDR3 sequence is 15 residues long. This clonotype was seen a few times. What it binds is not known. Through a sample-barcoded 5' primer and a J-beta primer mix, a second PCR was run for roughly 7 to 12 cycles. Every sample gave at least 2.5 million paired-end reads containing CDR3. TCRdb passed the 5' RACE reads through MiXCR, listing each CDR3 protein once. The table records some 710,000 distinct CDR3 sequences, about 46% of them present only once. This sequence originates from a man older than 75 in good health. Sequencing was carried out using blood. This chain links TRBV7-2 with TRBJ2-5; 7 nucleotides agree with TRBD2. CDR3 sequence reads: CASSLVHGGQETQYF. The CDR3 DNA follows: TGTGCCAGCAGCTTAGTGCACGGGGGGCAAGAGACCCAGTACTTC.